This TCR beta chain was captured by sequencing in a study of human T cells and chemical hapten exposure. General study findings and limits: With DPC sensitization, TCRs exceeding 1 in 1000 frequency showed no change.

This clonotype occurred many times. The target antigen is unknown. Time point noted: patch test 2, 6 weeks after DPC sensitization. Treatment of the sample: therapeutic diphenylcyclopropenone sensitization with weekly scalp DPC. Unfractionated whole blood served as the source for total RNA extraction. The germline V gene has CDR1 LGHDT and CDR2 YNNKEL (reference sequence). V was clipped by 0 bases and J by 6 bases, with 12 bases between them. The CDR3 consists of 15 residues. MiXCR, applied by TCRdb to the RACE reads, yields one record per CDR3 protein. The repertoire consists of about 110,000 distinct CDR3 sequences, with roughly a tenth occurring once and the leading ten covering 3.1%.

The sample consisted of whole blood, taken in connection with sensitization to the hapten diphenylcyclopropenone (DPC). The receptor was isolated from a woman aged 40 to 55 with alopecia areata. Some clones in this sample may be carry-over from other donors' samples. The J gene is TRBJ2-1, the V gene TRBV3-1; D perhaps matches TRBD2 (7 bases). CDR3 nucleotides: TGTGCCAGCAGCCAAGATGGGGGGGGCCGCAATGAGCAGTTCTTC. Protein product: CASSQDGGGRNEQFF.